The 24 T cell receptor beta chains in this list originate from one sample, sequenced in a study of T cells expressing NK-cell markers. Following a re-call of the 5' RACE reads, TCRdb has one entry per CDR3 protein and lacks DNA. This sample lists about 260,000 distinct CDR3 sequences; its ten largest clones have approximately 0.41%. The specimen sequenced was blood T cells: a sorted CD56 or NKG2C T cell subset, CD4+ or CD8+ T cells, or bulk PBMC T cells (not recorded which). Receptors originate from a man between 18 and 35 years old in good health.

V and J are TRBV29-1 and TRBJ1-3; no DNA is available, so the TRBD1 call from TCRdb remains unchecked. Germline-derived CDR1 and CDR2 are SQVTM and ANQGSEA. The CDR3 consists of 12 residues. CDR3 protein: CSVARDGNTIYF.

CDR3: CSAEQGAGTEAFF. V gene TRBV20-1 combines with J gene TRBJ1-1; TCRdb's D call, TRBD1, is unchecked because there is no DNA. Germline V gives CDR1 DFQATT, CDR2 SNEGSKA (reference sequence). The CDR3 length is 13 residues.

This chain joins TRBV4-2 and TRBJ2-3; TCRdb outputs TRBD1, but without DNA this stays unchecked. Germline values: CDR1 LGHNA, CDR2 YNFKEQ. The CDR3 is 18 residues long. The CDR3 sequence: CASSPTNRGASSADTQYF.

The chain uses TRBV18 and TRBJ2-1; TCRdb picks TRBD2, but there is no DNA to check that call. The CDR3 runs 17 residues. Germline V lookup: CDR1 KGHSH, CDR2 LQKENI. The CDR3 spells CASHTAGGLSSYNEQFF.

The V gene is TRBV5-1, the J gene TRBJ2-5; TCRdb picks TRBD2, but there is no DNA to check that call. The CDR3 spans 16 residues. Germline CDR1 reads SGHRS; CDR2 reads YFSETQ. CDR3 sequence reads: CASSLGVAGVVETQYF.

CDR3 region: CSVGPWEGETQYF. This chain connects TRBV29-1 to TRBJ2-5. This CDR3 comprises 13 residues. Per the germline V gene, CDR1 is SQVTM and CDR2 is ANQGSEA.

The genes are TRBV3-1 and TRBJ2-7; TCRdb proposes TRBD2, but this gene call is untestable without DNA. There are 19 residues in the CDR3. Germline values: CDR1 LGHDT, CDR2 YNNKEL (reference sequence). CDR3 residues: CASSQGLAGGPKSSYEQYF.

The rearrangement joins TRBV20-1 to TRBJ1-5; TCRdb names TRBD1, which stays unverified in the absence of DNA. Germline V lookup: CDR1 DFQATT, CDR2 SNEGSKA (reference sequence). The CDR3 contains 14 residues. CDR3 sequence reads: CSAREGVGTAPQHF.

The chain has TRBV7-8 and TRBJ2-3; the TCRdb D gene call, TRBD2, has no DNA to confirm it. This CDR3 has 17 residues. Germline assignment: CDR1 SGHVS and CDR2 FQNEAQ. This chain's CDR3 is CASSLEAGLMAADTQYF.

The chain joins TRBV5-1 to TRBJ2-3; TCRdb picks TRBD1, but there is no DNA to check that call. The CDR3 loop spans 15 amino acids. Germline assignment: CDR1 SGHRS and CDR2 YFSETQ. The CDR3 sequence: CASSSDSFRTDTQYF.

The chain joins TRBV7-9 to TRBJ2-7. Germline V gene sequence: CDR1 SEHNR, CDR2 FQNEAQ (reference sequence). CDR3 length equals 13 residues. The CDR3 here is CASSETGPYEQYF.

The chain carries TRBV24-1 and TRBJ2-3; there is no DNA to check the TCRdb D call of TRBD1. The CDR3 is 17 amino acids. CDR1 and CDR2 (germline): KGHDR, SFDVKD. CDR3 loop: CATSDFTGGMGTDTQYF.

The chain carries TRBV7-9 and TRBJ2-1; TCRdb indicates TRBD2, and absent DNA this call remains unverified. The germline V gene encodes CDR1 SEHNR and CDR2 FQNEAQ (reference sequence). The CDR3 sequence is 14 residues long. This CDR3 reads CASSLYAGYNEQFF.

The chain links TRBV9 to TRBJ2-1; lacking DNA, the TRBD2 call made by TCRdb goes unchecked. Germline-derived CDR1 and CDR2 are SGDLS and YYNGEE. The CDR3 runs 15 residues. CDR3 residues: CASSARLAGAAEQFF.

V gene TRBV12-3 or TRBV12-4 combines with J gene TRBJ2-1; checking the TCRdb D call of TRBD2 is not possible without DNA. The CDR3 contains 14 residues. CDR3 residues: CASRSGRAGNEQFF.

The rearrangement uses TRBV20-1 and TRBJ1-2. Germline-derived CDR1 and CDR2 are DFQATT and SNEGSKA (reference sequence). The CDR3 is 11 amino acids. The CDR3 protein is CSASEVLGYTF.

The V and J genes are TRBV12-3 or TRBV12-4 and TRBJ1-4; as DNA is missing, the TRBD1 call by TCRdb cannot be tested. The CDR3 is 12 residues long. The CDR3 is CASSPGVGKLFF.

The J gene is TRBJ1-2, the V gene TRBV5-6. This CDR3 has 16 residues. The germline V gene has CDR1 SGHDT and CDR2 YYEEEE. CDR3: CASSLEVMKRVYGYTF.

CDR3 residues: CASSFTGTHQVAKNIQYF. This chain uses TRBV28 with TRBJ2-4; without DNA, the TCRdb call of TRBD1 cannot be checked. Per germline, CDR1 MDHEN and CDR2 SYDVKM. This CDR3 is built from 18 residues. Together with reference TRBV28 and TRBJ2-4, the CDR3 gives the full variable domain: DVKVTQSSRYLVKRTGEKVFLECVQDMDHENMFWYRQDPGLGLRLIYFSYDVKMKEKGDIPEGYSVSREKKERFSLILESASTNQTSMYLCASSFTGTHQVAKNIQYFGAGTRLSVL.

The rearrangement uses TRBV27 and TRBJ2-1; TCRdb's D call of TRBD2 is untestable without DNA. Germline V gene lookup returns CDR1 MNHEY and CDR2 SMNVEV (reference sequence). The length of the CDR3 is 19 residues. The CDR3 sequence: CASSSLFGSGRGGLEEQFF.

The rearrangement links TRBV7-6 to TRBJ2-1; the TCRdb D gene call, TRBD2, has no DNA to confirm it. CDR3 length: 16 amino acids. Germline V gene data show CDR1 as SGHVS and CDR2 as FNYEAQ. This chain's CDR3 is CASSLKRLAANNEQFF.

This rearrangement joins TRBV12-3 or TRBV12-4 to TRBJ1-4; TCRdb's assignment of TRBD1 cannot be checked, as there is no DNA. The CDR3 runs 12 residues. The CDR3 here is CASSRQGGKLFF.

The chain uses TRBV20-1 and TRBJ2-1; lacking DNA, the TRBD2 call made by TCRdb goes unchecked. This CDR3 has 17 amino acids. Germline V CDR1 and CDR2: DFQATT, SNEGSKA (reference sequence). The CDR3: CSAREFGRDYPYNEQFF.

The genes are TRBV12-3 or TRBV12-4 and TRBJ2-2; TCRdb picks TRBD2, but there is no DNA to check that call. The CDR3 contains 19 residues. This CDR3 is CASSLIGARLAGGTGELFF.